Listed below are T cell receptor beta chains from one sample, sequenced in a study of T-cell reconstitution after alpha-beta-depleted transplantation in children. TCRdb ran MiXCR on the PCR reads and lists one entry per CDR3 protein. The sample gives a few hundred thousand distinct CDR3 sequences, roughly 11% of which show up once; about a quarter is in the top ten. Sample: peripheral blood, taken 180 days after TCRalphabeta/CD19-depleted stem cell transplant. These receptors were taken from a male patient between 2 and 10 years old who had a stem cell transplant for chronic granulomatous disease, so the T cells may come from the graft donor. The CDR3 runs from the conserved cysteine through the conserved F or W. D genes are given only for firm matches. Not every row has a clone size; where given, it reads once, few, many or a size class.

DNA,CDR3,D,J,size,V
TGTGCCAGCAGACACCCCCTTCTCGGCGGTTCTAACTATGGCTACACCTTC,CASRHPLLGGSNYGYTF,NA,TRBJ1-2,many,TRBV12-3/TRBV12-4
TGTGCCAGCAGCTTAGCCGGGACAGGGGGTCAGCCCCAGCATTTT,CASSLAGTGGQPQHF,TRBD1,TRBJ1-5,many,TRBV7-2
TGTGCCAGCTCGTCGGGGACCGGGACATCGAGCTACGAGCAGTACTTC,CASSSGTGTSSYEQYF,NA,TRBJ2-7,NA,TRBV18
TGTGCCAGCAGTGGTGTACTGCAGGGAAAGGGCCGGGGGGGGGCCAACGTCCTGACTTTC,CASSGVLQGKGRGGANVLTF,NA,TRBJ2-6,many,TRBV28
TGCAGTGCTAGAGATCAGCCCACTGAAGCTTTCTTT,CSARDQPTEAFF,NA,TRBJ1-1,many,TRBV20-1
TGTGCCAGCAGCTTCGACCGATACTACGAGCAGTACTTC,CASSFDRYYEQYF,NA,TRBJ2-7,many,TRBV7-2
TGTGCCAGCAGTTACCCCGGGCCGGGCTACGAGCAGTACTTC,CASSYPGPGYEQYF,NA,TRBJ2-7,many,TRBV6-5
TGCAGTGCTAGAGCTAGCGGAAGACCCTACGAGCAGTACTTC,CSARASGRPYEQYF,TRBD2,TRBJ2-7,many,TRBV20-1
TGTGCCTGGAGTCCTAAACCGGGACTAGCGGGGGTATTAGCCAAAAACATTCAGTACTTC,CAWSPKPGLAGVLAKNIQYF,TRBD2,TRBJ2-4,few,TRBV30
TGTGCCAGCAGTTTATCGCCCGAGACAAGAGGGAGGGAGACCCAGTACTTC,CASSLSPETRGRETQYF,NA,TRBJ2-5,NA,TRBV12-3/TRBV12-4
TGTGCCAGTAGTATAGATCGAGGCGGCGGGAATTCACCCCTCCACTTT,CASSIDRGGGNSPLHF,NA,TRBJ1-6,few,TRBV19
TGTGCCAGCCGGGCCCGGGGGTCTTACAATGAGCAGTTCTTC,CASRARGSYNEQFF,NA,TRBJ2-1,many,TRBV3-1
TGCAGCGTCGTCGAAGGGAGGCATAAGAACACTGAAGCTTTCTTT,CSVVEGRHKNTEAFF,NA,TRBJ1-1,many,TRBV29-1
TGTGCCAGCAGCCGAGGGGGCCTTTACAATGAGCAGTTCTTC,CASSRGGLYNEQFF,TRBD1,TRBJ2-1,many,TRBV6-2/TRBV6-3
TGTGCCAGCAGCCGCAACAGGGGGCTTATGAACACTGAAGCTTTCTTT,CASSRNRGLMNTEAFF,TRBD1,TRBJ1-1,many,TRBV12-3/TRBV12-4
TGTGCCAGCAGCTTAACCCCTGGGGCCAACGTCCTGACTTTC,CASSLTPGANVLTF,NA,TRBJ2-6,many,TRBV7-9
TGTGCCAGCTCAGAGTCGGGGAACACTGAAGCTTTCTTT,CASSESGNTEAFF,NA,TRBJ1-1,many,TRBV18
TGTGCCAGCAGTTTAAGCGGGACAGGGACTAACTATGGCTACACCTTC,CASSLSGTGTNYGYTF,TRBD1,TRBJ1-2,many,TRBV28
TGCGCCAGCAGCCCCATTAGCGGGAGTGTATCCTACGAGCAGTACTTC,CASSPISGSVSYEQYF,TRBD2,TRBJ2-7,many,TRBV5-1
TGCAGCGTTGAACGGTACTTAGGACAGGGGCGAACTAAAAACATTCAGTACTTC,CSVERYLGQGRTKNIQYF,TRBD1,TRBJ2-4,many,TRBV29-1
TGTGCCTGGAGTCCGGGACTAGCGGTCAATGAGCAGTTCTTC,CAWSPGLAVNEQFF,TRBD2,TRBJ2-1,many,TRBV30
TGTGCCAGCAGCCCTAGTCCTACCCTCTCCTACGAGCAGTACTTC,CASSPSPTLSYEQYF,NA,TRBJ2-7,many,TRBV7-8
TGTGCCAGCAGCCAAGCGAGGGGACAGGGAGAGACCCAGTACTTC,CASSQARGQGETQYF,TRBD1,TRBJ2-5,many,TRBV4-2
TGCAGTGCTAGGGAGAACCGGCTGGTCCAAGAGACCCAGTACTTC,CSARENRLVQETQYF,NA,TRBJ2-5,many,TRBV20-1
TGCGCCAGCAGCCCACATCCGAGCCTCAGGGACGAGCAGTACTTC,CASSPHPSLRDEQYF,NA,TRBJ2-7,many,TRBV4-3
TGTGCCAGCAGCGCCCACCCCTCGGGGGAGCTGTTTTTT,CASSAHPSGELFF,NA,TRBJ2-2,many,TRBV7-2
TGCAGCGTTGAATTGCCCGGACAGGCCACCTACGAGCAGTACTTC,CSVELPGQATYEQYF,TRBD1,TRBJ2-7,many,TRBV29-1
TGCGCCAGCAGCCAATTCTCGGGCCTGAACACTGAAGCTTTCTTT,CASSQFSGLNTEAFF,NA,TRBJ1-1,many,TRBV4-1
TGTGCCAGCAGCCAAGACCGGGACAGGGAACAAGAGACCCAGTACTTC,CASSQDRDREQETQYF,TRBD1,TRBJ2-5,many,TRBV4-2
TGCAGCGTTGTTTCTAGCGGCTACAATGAGCAGTTCTTC,CSVVSSGYNEQFF,TRBD2,TRBJ2-1,NA,TRBV29-1
TGTGCCAGCAGCCCCCCCGTGGGCGTTTCAGAGACCCAGTACTTC,CASSPPVGVSETQYF,NA,TRBJ2-5,many,TRBV7-6
TGTGCCACCAGTGCTCACAACCAAGAGACCCAGTACTTC,CATSAHNQETQYF,NA,TRBJ2-5,many,TRBV24-1
TGTGCCAGCAGCTTAGTGAGGAACTCTGGGGCCAACGTCCTGACTTTC,CASSLVRNSGANVLTF,NA,TRBJ2-6,many,TRBV7-2
TGCGCCAGCGGCTCGAGGCAGGGGTCCGGGGAGCTGTTTTTT,CASGSRQGSGELFF,NA,TRBJ2-2,few,TRBV5-1
TGTGCCAGCAGTACTCAGGGTTACGAGCAGTACTTC,CASSTQGYEQYF,NA,TRBJ2-7,many,TRBV7-8
TGTGCCAGCTTAAGCGGTACGAACACCGGGGAGCTGTTTTTT,CASLSGTNTGELFF,NA,TRBJ2-2,many,TRBV18
TGTGCCAGCAGCTCCTGGGCCTACCCTAGAGATGAGCAGTACTTC,CASSSWAYPRDEQYF,NA,TRBJ2-7,few,TRBV7-2
TGCAGCGTTGGGGGCGAGTGGCAAAGAGGCCGGACCCAGTACTTC,CSVGGEWQRGRTQYF,NA,TRBJ2-5,many,TRBV29-1
TGCAGTGCTAGACTCTCACCGGAGACCCAGTACTTC,CSARLSPETQYF,NA,TRBJ2-5,many,TRBV20-1
TGTGCCAGCATTTCGACAGTTAACTATGGCTACACCTTC,CASISTVNYGYTF,NA,TRBJ1-2,many,TRBV28
TGTGCCATCAGTGAGGGTCCGGACTACAATGAGCAGTTCTTC,CAISEGPDYNEQFF,NA,TRBJ2-1,many,TRBV10-3
TGTGCCAGCAGCTTTCAAAGCGCGGGGGTTAGCAATCAGCCCCAGCATTTT,CASSFQSAGVSNQPQHF,NA,TRBJ1-5,many,TRBV7-2
TGTGCCAGCAGTTACTCGGTACTCAATACGCAGTATTTT,CASSYSVLNTQYF,NA,TRBJ2-3,many,TRBV6-6
TGTGCCAGCAGCTTAGGTGATGCGGCGTACACCGGGGAGCTGTTTTTT,CASSLGDAAYTGELFF,NA,TRBJ2-2,many,TRBV7-6